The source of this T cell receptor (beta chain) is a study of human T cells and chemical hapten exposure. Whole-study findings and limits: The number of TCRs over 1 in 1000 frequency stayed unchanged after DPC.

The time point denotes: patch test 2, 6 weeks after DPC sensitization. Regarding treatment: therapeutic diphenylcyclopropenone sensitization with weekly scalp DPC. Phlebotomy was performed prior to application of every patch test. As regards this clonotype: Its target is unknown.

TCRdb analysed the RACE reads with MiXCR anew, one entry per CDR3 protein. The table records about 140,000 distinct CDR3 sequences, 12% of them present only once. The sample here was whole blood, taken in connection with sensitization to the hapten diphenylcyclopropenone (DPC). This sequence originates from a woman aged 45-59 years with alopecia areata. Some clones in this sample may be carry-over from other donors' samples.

The CDR3: CASSRSALPGQPQHF. Here the CDR3 DNA reads TGTGCCAGCAGCCGATCAGCCCTCCCGGGTCAGCCCCAGCATTTT. The V gene is TRBV12-3 or TRBV12-4, the J gene TRBJ1-5, with D uncertain. V dropped 6 bases and J dropped 6 bases, with 18 bases sitting between them. The CDR3 runs 15 residues.